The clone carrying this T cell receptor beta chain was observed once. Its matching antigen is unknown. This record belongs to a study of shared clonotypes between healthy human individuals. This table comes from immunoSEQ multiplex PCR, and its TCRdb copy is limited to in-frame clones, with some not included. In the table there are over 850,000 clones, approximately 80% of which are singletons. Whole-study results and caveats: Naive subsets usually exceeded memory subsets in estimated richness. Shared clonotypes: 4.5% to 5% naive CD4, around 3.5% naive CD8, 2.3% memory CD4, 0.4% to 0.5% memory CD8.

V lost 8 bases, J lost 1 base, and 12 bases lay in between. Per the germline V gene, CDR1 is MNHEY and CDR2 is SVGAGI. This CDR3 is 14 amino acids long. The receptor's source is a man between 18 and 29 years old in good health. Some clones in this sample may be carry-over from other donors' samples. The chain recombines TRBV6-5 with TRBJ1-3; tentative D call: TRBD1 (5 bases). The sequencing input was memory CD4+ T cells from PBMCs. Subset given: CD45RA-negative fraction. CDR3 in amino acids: CASQDSSSGNTIYF. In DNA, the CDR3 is TGTGCCAGCCAAGACAGTTCGTCTGGAAACACCATATATTTT.